The rows below give T cell receptor beta chains drawn from one sample of a study of blood T cell repertoires in COVID-19. Data came from immunoSEQ multiplex PCR; TCRdb stores just in-frame clones and leaves some out. The top ten hold approximately 6.8% of the sample, which has fewer than 350,000 clones, approximately 92% seen once. The sequenced sample was peripheral blood. The receptors stem from a young woman with COVID-19, enrolled during active disease. The CDR3 runs from the conserved cysteine through the conserved F or W. The D gene is left open where the match is weak. Expanded clones are given a class, and other clones once, few, many or no size at all.

j_call	v_call	clone_size	d_call	cdr3_nt	cdr3_aa
TRBJ1-1	TRBV28	NA	NA	TGTGCCAGCAGTAGTCCCGGGGGGGTTGATACTGAAGCTTTCTTT	CASSSPGGVDTEAFF
TRBJ2-7	TRBV28	NA	NA	TGTGCCAGCAGTTTAGTTCACTACGAGCAGTACTTC	CASSLVHYEQYF
TRBJ2-2	TRBV5-1	NA	TRBD2	TGCGCCAGCAGCTTGGCCGGGACTAGCGGCACCGGGGAGCTGTTTTTT	CASSLAGTSGTGELFF
TRBJ1-5	TRBV25-1	NA	NA	TGTGCCAGCAGTTGGGCAGGGGAAGATCAGCCCCAGCATTTT	CASSWAGEDQPQHF
TRBJ1-5	TRBV9	NA	NA	TGTGCCAGCAGCGTAGGCGGAACCCCGGGGCAGCCCCAGCATTTT	CASSVGGTPGQPQHF
TRBJ1-2	TRBV5-4	NA	NA	TGTGCCAGCAGCCCCCGCGTGGGGCCGGACTATGGCTACACCTTC	CASSPRVGPDYGYTF
TRBJ2-1	TRBV2	NA	NA	TGTGCCGCTCAGCCAGGGTTAAATGAGCAGTTCTTC	CAAQPGLNEQFF
TRBJ2-3	TRBV25-1	NA	TRBD2	TGTGCCAGCAGCGGGACTAGCGGGAGGGCTCCTCGAGATACGCAGTATTTT	CASSGTSGRAPRDTQYF
TRBJ1-2	TRBV9	NA	NA	TGTGCCAGCAGCGCGGAGGGGATATTTAACCTATATGGCTACACCTTC	CASSAEGIFNLYGYTF
TRBJ2-5	TRBV6-6	NA	NA	TGTGCCAGCAGCGGCGGACAAGAGACCCAGTACTTC	CASSGGQETQYF
TRBJ1-2	TRBV3-1/TRBV3-2	once	TRBD1	TGTGCCAGCAGCCAAGGGGACAGGGCCTCCTATGGCTACACCTTC	CASSQGDRASYGYTF
TRBJ1-4	TRBV25-1	NA	NA	TGTGCCAGCGTCCCAGGGCATAATGAAAAACTGTTTTTT	CASVPGHNEKLFF
TRBJ2-1	TRBV30	NA	NA	TGTGCCTGGGACAGAAACTACAATGAGCAGTTCTTC	CAWDRNYNEQFF
TRBJ2-7	TRBV7-8	NA	TRBD2	TGTGCCAGCAGCCCCGGACTAGCTGGTGAGCAGTACTTC	CASSPGLAGEQYF
TRBJ1-4	TRBV9	NA	NA	TGTGCCAGCAGCCCCAGGCCCCGGGGTGAAAAACTGTTTTTT	CASSPRPRGEKLFF
TRBJ2-3	TRBV7-2	NA	TRBD1	TGTGCCAGCAGCTTAAAACAGGGGGCGCATGAGTATTTT	CASSLKQGAHEYF
TRBJ2-3	TRBV9	NA	NA	TGTGCCAGCAGCCCCACCCAGAGAGTCCTTCGGGGTACGCAGTATTTT	CASSPTQRVLRGTQYF
TRBJ1-6	TRBV27	once	NA	TGTGCCAGCACTGTCTCGGGTTCACCCCTCCACTTT	CASTVSGSPLHF
TRBJ2-3	TRBV28	NA	TRBD2	TGTGCCGGCGCCGCTAGCGGAGACCTGAGGGGTACGCAGTATTTT	CAGAASGDLRGTQYF
TRBJ1-3	TRBV4-2	NA	NA	TGTGCCAGCAGCCAAGTGGGGGGAGCTTTTTCAGTTCTTGGCGGAAACACCATATATTTT	CASSQVGGAFSVLGGNTIYF
TRBJ1-2	TRBV5-1	NA	TRBD1	TGCGCCAGCACAGGACAGGGGGCCTCCTATGGCTACACCTTC	CASTGQGASYGYTF
TRBJ1-2	TRBV19	NA	NA	TGTGCCAGTACTGGTCGGGCTAACTATGGCTACACCTTC	CASTGRANYGYTF
TRBJ2-5	TRBV28	NA	NA	TGTGCCAGCAGTTTACTCGGAGACCAAGAGACCCAGTACTTC	CASSLLGDQETQYF
TRBJ1-5	TRBV5-6	NA	NA	TGTGCCAGCAGCTTGGGTGGGACAATCAATCAGCCCCAGCATTTT	CASSLGGTINQPQHF
TRBJ2-7	TRBV28	NA	TRBD1	TGTGCCAGCAGTTTACGGACAGGGCAATCCTACGAGCAGTACTTC	CASSLRTGQSYEQYF
TRBJ1-1	TRBV9	NA	TRBD1	TGTGCCAGCAGCGTAGGACAGGGCGGAGGTGCTTTCTTT	CASSVGQGGGAFF
TRBJ1-2	TRBV6-2/TRBV6-3	once	TRBD1	TGTGCCAGCAGTTACTCGAGGGGGCACCATGGCTACACCTTC	CASSYSRGHHGYTF
TRBJ1-4	TRBV4-2	NA	TRBD1	TGTGCCAGCAGCCAACCCCTCTCGGGACAGGGGACAGAAAAACTGTTTTTT	CASSQPLSGQGTEKLFF
TRBJ1-2	TRBV9	NA	NA	TGTGCCAGCAGCGTAGGATTGGGGGCAGACGGAATCTATGGCTACACCTTC	CASSVGLGADGIYGYTF